These 16 T cell receptor beta chains came from one sample sequenced in a study of early T cells in non-severe SARS-CoV-2 infection (dated by TCRdb to the early 2020s). Preparation of the library involved 5' RACE. TCRdb records NextSeq 500 as the sequencer. The public reads were reanalyzed by TCRdb: fastp trimming at Q25, MiXCR alignment, in-frame beta chains only. Each entry merges the rows of one CDR3 protein and shows their most common DNA and genes. Here the sample has 65,000 to 75,000 distinct CDR3 sequences; 11% occur a single time. Less than 5% of the sample is held by the ten biggest clonotypes. Sequencing was done on a sample of whole blood. The receptors derive from an adult who was a healthcare worker with PCR-confirmed SARS-CoV-2 infection or an uninfected control (not recorded which).

This clonotype appeared many times. The rearrangement joins TRBV11-2 to TRBJ2-7; D is perhaps TRBD2 (5 bases). CDR1 is SGHAT, CDR2 FQNNGV, per germline. The length of the CDR3 is 15 residues. The V end was cut by 5 bases, the J end by 6 bases, with 20 bases between. CDR3 bases: TGTGCCAGCAGCGCTCTGCCGGGGTCTTATGGCGAGCAGTACTTC. As protein: CASSALPGSYGEQYF.

This clonotype was seen a few times. J is TRBJ2-3 and V is TRBV7-9, with D perhaps TRBD1 (6 bases). V shed 4 bases and J shed 2 bases, with 16 bases lying between them. This CDR3 has 16 amino acids. Germline CDR1 and CDR2: SEHNR and FQNEAQ (reference sequence). The CDR3 coding sequence is TGTGCCAGCAGCTCGAACAGGGATCCAGTCACAGATACGCAGTATTTT. Amino acids: CASSSNRDPVTDTQYF.

This clonotype was detected only a few times. This chain links TRBV12-3 or TRBV12-4 with TRBJ2-2; either TRBD1 or TRBD2 may fit D (5 bases each). V shed 1 base and J shed 4 bases, with 13 bases lying between them. There are 16 residues in the CDR3. CDR3 sequence reads: CASSLGRGVITGELFF. CDR3 sequence (DNA): TGTGCCAGCAGTTTAGGGAGAGGGGTTATCACCGGGGAGCTGTTTTTT.

This clonotype occurred once. The rearrangement links TRBV20-1 to TRBJ2-7; D is undetermined. CDR1 and CDR2 from the germline V gene are DFQATT and SNEGSKA (reference sequence). The CDR3 is made up of 15 amino acids. V gave up 0 bases and J gave up 2 bases, with 14 bases separating them. The CDR3 DNA follows: TGCAGTGCTAGAGATCAGGCGTCTGCCCCCTACGAGCAGTACTTC. It yields the protein CSARDQASAPYEQYF.

This clonotype was detected many times. V gene TRBV19 combines with J gene TRBJ2-1; 7 nucleotides line up with TRBD2. Trimming at V came to 2 bases and at J to 6 bases, leaving 7 bases not matched to a gene. This CDR3 region has 15 residues. Germline V gene lookup returns CDR1 LNHDA and CDR2 SQIVND (reference sequence). The CDR3 DNA sequence: TGTGCCAGTAGTATAACTAGCGCTCCTTTCAATGAGCAGTTCTTC. This gives the protein CASSITSAPFNEQFF.

The rearrangement links TRBV29-1 to TRBJ2-4; 7 nucleotides line up with TRBD2. This CDR3 comprises 13 residues. V lost 4 bases, J lost 8 bases, and 8 bases stayed unmatched. Germline CDR1 is SQVTM and CDR2 is ANQGSEA. The DNA of the CDR3 is TGCAGCGTTGGGGAGGGGACGGCCGACATTCAGTACTTC. Protein: CSVGEGTADIQYF.

This clonotype was seen at least ten times. CDR3 amino acids: CASSERNSGANVLTF. DNA of the CDR3: TGTGCCAGCAGTGAACGGAACTCTGGGGCCAACGTCCTGACTTTC. V gene TRBV25-1 combines with J gene TRBJ2-6; D remains ambiguous. CDR1 is MGHDK, CDR2 SYGVNS, per germline. This CDR3 spans 15 amino acids. V lost 2 bases and J lost 0, with 5 bases in between.

The chain couples TRBV6-5 to TRBJ2-3; 7 nucleotides match TRBD2. The germline V gene has CDR1 MNHEY and CDR2 SVGAGI. The CDR3 sequence is 14 residues long. V gave up 5 bases and J gave up 6 bases; unmatched junction bases: 8. This CDR3 reads CASSGGGPADTQYF. CDR3 nucleotide sequence: TGTGCCAGCAGTGGGGGGGGTCCCGCGGATACGCAGTATTTT.

This clonotype was seen ten or more times. V gene TRBV14 combines with J gene TRBJ2-5; D is possibly TRBD2 (5 bases). Germline V gene sequence: CDR1 SGHDN, CDR2 FVKESK. The CDR3 runs to 13 residues. V was trimmed by 0 bases and J by 7 bases, leaving 9 bases between them. The CDR3 protein is CASSQDPRGTQYF. CDR3 DNA: TGTGCCAGCAGCCAAGATCCCCGGGGGACCCAGTACTTC.

Comment on this clonotype: A single base separates this from a much larger clone, so it may be a read error. The J gene is TRBJ2-1, the V gene TRBV20-1; 10 positions agree with TRBD2. Germline V gene lookup returns CDR1 DFQATT and CDR2 SNEGSKA (reference sequence). J lost 6 bases, V lost 7 bases, and 9 bases had no gene match. The CDR3 runs to 14 residues. The CDR3 here is CSVPRSGRANEQFF. The CDR3 DNA sequence: TGCAGTGTCCCTAGGAGCGGGAGGGCCAATGAGCAGTTCTTC.

This sequence joins TRBV5-4 and TRBJ2-5; tentative D call: TRBD1 (6 bases). Germline CDR1 is SGHNT and CDR2 is YYREEE (reference sequence). The CDR3 is 12 amino acids. Trimming cost V 6 bases and J 0 bases, with 6 bases left between them. CDR3 residues: CASTGDQETQYF. DNA of the CDR3: TGTGCCAGCACAGGGGACCAAGAGACCCAGTACTTC.

This chain connects TRBV6-1 to TRBJ2-1; no firm D call. Trimming stripped 2 bases from V and 6 bases from J, with 11 bases between. Germline V gives CDR1 MNHNS, CDR2 SASEGT. CDR3 length: 14 residues. CDR3 nucleotide sequence: TGTGCCAGCAGTGAAATGTCAGCCAGCAATGAGCAGTTCTTC. Residues: CASSEMSASNEQFF.

This clonotype was picked up many times. The chain carries TRBV4-2 and TRBJ2-3, with D uncertain. The germline V gene encodes CDR1 LGHNA and CDR2 YNFKEQ. With 4 bases removed from V and 0 bases from J, the gap between germline ends came to 11 bases. The CDR3 has 15 residues. CDR3 nucleotide sequence: TGTGCCAGCAGCCTTAACCTGGGCAGCACAGATACGCAGTATTTT. It codes for CASSLNLGSTDTQYF.

This clonotype was seen repeatedly, ten times or more. The chain has TRBV27 and TRBJ2-1, with 7 bases that match TRBD2. Germline assignment: CDR1 MNHEY and CDR2 SMNVEV (reference sequence). The length of the CDR3 is 15 residues. With 2 bases clipped from V and 5 bases from J, the junction kept 6 bases outside the gene matches. Here the CDR3 DNA reads TGTGCCAGCAGTTTAGTCAGGGCGGGAGACAATGAGCAGTTCTTC. Residues: CASSLVRAGDNEQFF.

The J gene is TRBJ2-1, the V gene TRBV6-2 or TRBV6-3; 10 bases line up with TRBD2. Germline V gene lookup returns CDR1 MNHEY and CDR2 SVGEGT. V lost 4 bases, J lost 6 bases, and 3 bases stayed unmatched. CDR3 size: 14 residues. The CDR3 DNA reads TGTGCCAGCAGTTGGAGCGGGGGGGTCAATGAGCAGTTCTTC. Translating it yields CASSWSGGVNEQFF.

This clonotype is medium-sized by share. V and J are TRBV5-1 and TRBJ1-1, with no clear D. V gave up 4 bases and J gave up 3 bases, with 13 bases separating them. The CDR3 covers 14 residues. Germline V CDR1 and CDR2: SGHRS, YFSETQ. The CDR3 spells CASSLGGYYTEAFF. The CDR3 DNA is TGCGCCAGCAGCCTGGGTGGATACTACACTGAAGCTTTCTTT.